This T cell receptor (beta chain) originates from a study of cytomegalovirus exposure and HLA in healthy donors. At the level of the study: The approximately 110 validation repertoires, a later analysis reported, used the same platform as the 600 to 700 repertoires from the first cohort.

V was clipped by 4 bases and J by 3 bases, with 8 bases between them. The CDR3 is 13 residues long. Germline values: CDR1 SGHDT, CDR2 YYEEEE. Sequencing was performed with immunoSEQ multiplex PCR; in TCRdb, only in-frame clones are kept and a portion is missing. The sample carries 200,000 to 300,000 clones, roughly 87% recorded once. This clone showed up just a few times. The target antigen is unknown. General study results and limits: Approximately 160 TCR beta chains were listed as cytomegalovirus-associated.

Donors were drawn from the approximately 120-subject validation cohort, separate from the approximately 620-subject first cohort. The sequence came from a man aged 18 to 30 in good health and CMV-seropositive. The sample consisted of PBMCs. This chain links TRBV5-6 with TRBJ1-5; no definite D call. Here the CDR3 DNA reads TGTGCCAGCAGCCGGTATGACAATCAGCCCCAGCATTTT. This encodes CASSRYDNQPQHF.